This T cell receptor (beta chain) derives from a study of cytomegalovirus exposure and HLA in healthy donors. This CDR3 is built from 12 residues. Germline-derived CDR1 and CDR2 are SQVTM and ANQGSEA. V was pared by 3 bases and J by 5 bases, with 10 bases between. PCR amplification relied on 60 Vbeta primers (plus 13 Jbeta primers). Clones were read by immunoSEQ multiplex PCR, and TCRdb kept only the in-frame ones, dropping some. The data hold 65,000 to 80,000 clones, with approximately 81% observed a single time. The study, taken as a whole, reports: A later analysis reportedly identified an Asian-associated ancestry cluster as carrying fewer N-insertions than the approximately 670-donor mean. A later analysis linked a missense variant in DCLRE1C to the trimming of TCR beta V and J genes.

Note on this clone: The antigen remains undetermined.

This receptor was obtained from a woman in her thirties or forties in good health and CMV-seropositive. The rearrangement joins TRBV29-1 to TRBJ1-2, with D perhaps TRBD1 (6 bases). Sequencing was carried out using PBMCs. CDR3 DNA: TGCAGCGTTGAGACCCAGGGGTATGGCTACACCTTC. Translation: CSVETQGYGYTF.